The sample holds many counts of the clone carrying this T cell receptor (beta chain). This entry comes from a study of regulatory T cells in long-lasting Graves disease. Arm-PCR with iRepertoire HTBI primers amplified the CDR3 regions for these TCR beta libraries. TCRdb ran MiXCR on the multiplex PCR reads and lists one entry per CDR3 protein. The sample consists of about 470,000 distinct CDR3 sequences, under 15% of them appearing once. The CDR3 covers 17 residues. CDR1 is SGHTS and CDR2 is YDEGEE in the germline V gene. The V gene end was trimmed by 5 bases and the J gene end by 0 bases; junction bases not matched to a gene: 8. Specified time point: newly diagnosed GD, antithyroid drugs for less than 3 months. With RNA extracted from PBMCs as input, the TCR library was made. Graves' disease diagnoses used American Thyroid Association guidelines. The sample also formed part of further work on T cells in Graves' hyperthyroidism and ophthalmopathy.

The chain is built from TRBV5-8 and TRBJ2-2; TRBD2 aligns across 9 bases. The source material was peripheral blood mononuclear cells (PBMCs), sampled at new diagnosis, from a patient treated with antithyroid drugs. This receptor was obtained from a woman in her 30s with Graves disease. Here the CDR3 reads CASRRLAASANTGELFF. CDR3 nucleotide sequence: TGTGCCAGCAGACGACTAGCGGCTAGCGCGAACACCGGGGAGCTGTTTTTT.